Each of the 21 T cell receptor beta chains below was sequenced from the same sample in a study of T cells after yellow fever vaccination. TCRdb passed the 5' RACE reads through MiXCR, listing each CDR3 protein once. The repertoire holds hundreds of thousands of distinct CDR3 sequences, with approximately 19% as singletons. Sequencing used PBMCs, obtained before the yellow fever booster vaccination. The receptors originated from a young man who received the YFV17D yellow fever vaccine.

Only a few counts were recorded for this clonotype. The chain links TRBV6-1 to TRBJ1-2; D is undetermined. The CDR3 runs 11 residues. CDR1 MNHNS and CDR2 SASEGT come from the germline V gene. V was pared by 8 bases and J by 7 bases, with 11 bases between. The CDR3 DNA is TGTGCCAGCGTGTGGGTGGGTGGCTACACCTTC. Translating it yields CASVWVGGYTF.

The chain couples TRBV5-6 to TRBJ1-2; D is unclear. Germline-derived CDR1 and CDR2 are SGHDT and YYEEEE. V was clipped by 1 base and J by 4 bases, with 11 bases between them. CDR3 length: 14 amino acids. CDR3 region: CASSLKGPSYGYTF. The CDR3 nucleotides read TGTGCCAGCAGCTTGAAGGGCCCGAGCTATGGCTACACCTTC.

The table lists this clonotype with a few counts. CDR3 sequence (DNA): TGTGCCAGCAGGTCAGGGAGATCCACAGATACGCAGTATTTT. It specifies CASRSGRSTDTQYF. V gene TRBV2 combines with J gene TRBJ2-3, with D tentatively TRBD1 or TRBD2 (5 bases each). The CDR3 has 14 amino acids. Germline assignment: CDR1 SNHLY and CDR2 FYNNEI. Trimming stripped 6 bases from V and 2 bases from J, with 12 bases between. The full variable domain, completed using reference TRBV2 and TRBJ2-3, is EPEVTQTPSHQVTQMGQEVILRCVPISNHLYFYWYRQILGQKVEFLVSFYNNEISEKSEIFDDQFSVERPDGSNFTLKIRSTKLEDSAMYFCASRSGRSTDTQYFGPGTRLTVL.

As DNA, the CDR3 is TGCAGTGCCGGGCCCATCGCTGAAGCTTTCTTT. Its translation is CSAGPIAEAFF. The chain is built from TRBV20-1 and TRBJ1-1; D gene unclear. Deletions cut 6 bases from V and 6 bases from J, with 11 bases between. This CDR3 is 11 amino acids long. The germline CDR1 and CDR2 sequences are DFQATT and SNEGSKA (reference sequence).

The CDR3 spells CASSRTSGGFGELFF. The CDR3 bases are TGCGCCAGCTCCAGGACTAGCGGGGGCTTCGGGGAGCTGTTTTTT. The chain is built from TRBV4-1 and TRBJ2-2; 13 bases match TRBD2. The length of the CDR3 is 15 residues. Per germline, CDR1 MGHRA and CDR2 YSYEKL. V trimming: 8 bases; J trimming: 7 bases; junction bases outside the gene matches: 7.

Only a few counts were recorded for this clonotype. J is TRBJ2-2 and V is TRBV12-3 or TRBV12-4; D gene unclear. V dropped 6 bases and J dropped 0 bases, with 14 bases sitting between them. CDR3 length equals 16 residues. Written as DNA, the CDR3 is TGTGCCAGCAGCAGACAACTCCCAGCGAACACCGGGGAGCTGTTTTTT. Translating gives CASSRQLPANTGELFF.

This clonotype was counted only a few times. This chain joins TRBV7-3 and TRBJ2-7; a weak D match, TRBD1 (6 bases). Deletions cut 2 bases from V and 2 bases from J, with 13 bases between. The CDR3 spans 15 residues. Germline V lookup: CDR1 SGHTA, CDR2 FQGTGA. The CDR3, as DNA: TGTGCCAGCAGCTTAGACCGGGACACTCCCTACGAGCAGTACTTC. This sequence encodes CASSLDRDTPYEQYF.

In nucleotides, the CDR3 is TGTGCCAGCAGCAAAGAAGCGGGGGACCAAGAGACCCAGTACTTC. Amino acid sequence: CASSKEAGDQETQYF. The chain employs TRBV21-1 and TRBJ2-5; the table's D call, TRBD2, has no DNA check behind it. TRBV21-1 is listed as a pseudogene. The CDR3 length is 15 residues.

This clonotype turned up a few times. The V gene is TRBV7-2, the J gene TRBJ2-5; 7 positions agree with TRBD2. Germline-derived CDR1 and CDR2 are SGHTA and FQGNSA. This CDR3 has 13 residues. Trimming took 3 bases from V and 6 from J; bases not matched to a gene: 4. The chain's CDR3 is CASSFTGGKTQYF. The CDR3 coding sequence is TGTGCCAGCAGCTTCACCGGGGGGAAGACCCAGTACTTC.

The chain has TRBV7-9 and TRBJ2-3; D may match TRBD1 or TRBD2 (5 bases each). The CDR3 has 17 residues. CDR1 SEHNR and CDR2 FQNEAQ come from the germline V gene (reference sequence). Trimming took 5 bases from V and 6 from J, leaving 24 bases between them. The CDR3, as DNA: TGTGCCAGCAGCACCTTCTCCGGGACGGCGGCTGGGGATACGCAGTATTTT. It yields the protein CASSTFSGTAAGDTQYF.

V usage is TRBV4-1 and J usage is TRBJ2-3, with 11 positions matching TRBD2. The germline gives CDR1 MGHRA, CDR2 YSYEKL. The CDR3 loop spans 16 amino acids. The ends lost 1 base at V and 4 bases at J; junction bases unmatched: 4. CDR3 sequence: CASSQVAGGLSDTQYF. CDR3 nucleotides: TGCGCCAGCAGCCAAGTAGCGGGGGGGCTGTCAGATACGCAGTATTTT.

The sample holds many counts of this clonotype. This sequence joins TRBV29-1 and TRBJ2-1, with D uncertain. Trimming shortened V by 2 bases and J by 0 bases, and 8 bases separated the two germline ends. CDR1 and CDR2 from the germline V gene are SQVTM and ANQGSEA. The length of the CDR3 is 14 residues. The CDR3 DNA is TGCAGCGTTGAATATGAGAGCTCCTACAATGAGCAGTTCTTC. Protein product: CSVEYESSYNEQFF.

This clonotype was counted ten times or more. The chain uses TRBV20-1 and TRBJ2-2; no reliable D call. The germline V gene has CDR1 DFQATT and CDR2 SNEGSKA (reference sequence). CDR3 length: 14 residues. V lost 7 bases and J 1 base, leaving 13 bases between the germline ends. The CDR3 region is CSVLPPRNTGELFF. The CDR3 DNA follows: TGCAGTGTTTTACCTCCGCGGAACACCGGGGAGCTGTTTTTT.

In its sample, this clonotype was seen a few times. The chain recombines TRBV14 with TRBJ1-1, with D perhaps matching TRBD1 (5 bases). Trimming shortened V by 3 bases and J by 3 bases, and 11 bases separated the two germline ends. The CDR3 has 14 residues. The germline gives CDR1 SGHDN, CDR2 FVKESK. CDR3 DNA sequence: TGTGCCAGCAGCCATGTAACGGGGGACACTGAAGCTTTCTTT. Protein: CASSHVTGDTEAFF.

The J gene is TRBJ1-2, the V gene TRBV7-2; TRBD1 agrees at 8 bases. Germline V gene data show CDR1 as SGHTA and CDR2 as FQGNSA. CDR3 length: 14 residues. The V and J ends lost 5 bases and 3 bases, in that order; junction bases with no gene match: 5. CDR3 region: CASSPRGRDYGYTF. The CDR3 DNA reads as TGTGCCAGCAGCCCCAGGGGGCGCGACTATGGCTACACCTTC.

The V gene is TRBV5-1, the J gene TRBJ1-4; 9 bases are a match to TRBD1. V was clipped by 1 base and J by 5 bases; unmatched bases: 3. The CDR3 has 15 residues. Germline lookup yields CDR1 SGHRS and CDR2 YFSETQ. CDR3 in amino acids: CASSLRTGVNEKLFF. In DNA, the CDR3 is TGCGCCAGCAGCTTGCGGACAGGGGTCAATGAAAAACTGTTTTTT.

V usage is TRBV5-1 and J usage is TRBJ2-3; D unresolved. The CDR3 runs 14 residues. V was shortened by 4 bases and J by 4 bases, with 13 bases between the two germline ends. Per germline, CDR1 SGHRS and CDR2 YFSETQ. CDR3 DNA sequence: TGCGCCAGCAGCGCTGCCCTCGGTCCAGATACGCAGTATTTT. As protein: CASSAALGPDTQYF.

This clonotype was seen ten or more times. The chain carries TRBV25-1 and TRBJ2-7, with D tentatively TRBD2 (5 bases). The CDR3 is made up of 13 amino acids. Germline CDR1 is MGHDK and CDR2 is SYGVNS. V lost 3 bases and J 5 bases, leaving 11 bases between the germline ends. CDR3 DNA: TGTGCCAGCAGTGAGGTTGGAGGAAACGAGCAGTACGTC. Translation: CASSEVGGNEQYV.

This clonotype was found a few times. The chain couples TRBV19 to TRBJ1-5; D gene ambiguous. Germline CDR1 reads LNHDA; CDR2 reads SQIVND (reference sequence). The CDR3 totals 12 residues. V lost 3 bases and J 5 bases, leaving 5 bases between the germline ends. The CDR3 region is CASSIRDQPQHF. The CDR3 nucleotides are TGTGCCAGTAGTATTAGGGATCAGCCCCAGCATTTT.

The count of this clonotype is one. V and J are TRBV5-6 and TRBJ2-2; a weak D match, TRBD2 (5 bases). This CDR3 region has 17 residues. Trimming removed 3 bases at V and 0 bases at J, with 15 bases between. Germline CDR1 SGHDT, CDR2 YYEEEE. In DNA, the CDR3 is TGTGCCAGCAGCTGGCTCGAAGTAGCGTCGAACACCGGGGAGCTGTTTTTT. Translated, it gives CASSWLEVASNTGELFF.

The chain carries TRBV15 and TRBJ2-7, with 9 bases lining up with TRBD1. The CDR3 spans 12 residues. In germline, CDR1 is LNHNV, CDR2 YYDKDF (reference sequence). J was trimmed by 6 bases and V by 8 bases; bases with no gene match: 5. CDR3 DNA sequence: TGTGCCACCTCGGGACAGGGCAGCGAGCAGTACGTC. This encodes CATSGQGSEQYV.